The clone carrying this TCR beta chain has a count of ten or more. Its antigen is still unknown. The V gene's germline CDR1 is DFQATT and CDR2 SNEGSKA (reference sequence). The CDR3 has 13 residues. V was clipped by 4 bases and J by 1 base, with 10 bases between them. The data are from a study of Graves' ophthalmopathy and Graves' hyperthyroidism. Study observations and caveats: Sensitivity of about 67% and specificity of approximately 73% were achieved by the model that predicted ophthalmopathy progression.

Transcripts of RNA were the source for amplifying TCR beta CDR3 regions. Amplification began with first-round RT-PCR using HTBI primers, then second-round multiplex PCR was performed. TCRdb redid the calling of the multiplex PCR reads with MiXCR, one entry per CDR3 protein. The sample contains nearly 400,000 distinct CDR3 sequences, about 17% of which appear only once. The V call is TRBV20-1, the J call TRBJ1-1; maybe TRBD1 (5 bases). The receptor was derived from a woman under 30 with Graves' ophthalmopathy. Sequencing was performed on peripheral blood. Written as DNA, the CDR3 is TGCAGTGCTAAAAAAGACAGGAACACTGAAGCTTTCTTT. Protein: CSAKKDRNTEAFF.